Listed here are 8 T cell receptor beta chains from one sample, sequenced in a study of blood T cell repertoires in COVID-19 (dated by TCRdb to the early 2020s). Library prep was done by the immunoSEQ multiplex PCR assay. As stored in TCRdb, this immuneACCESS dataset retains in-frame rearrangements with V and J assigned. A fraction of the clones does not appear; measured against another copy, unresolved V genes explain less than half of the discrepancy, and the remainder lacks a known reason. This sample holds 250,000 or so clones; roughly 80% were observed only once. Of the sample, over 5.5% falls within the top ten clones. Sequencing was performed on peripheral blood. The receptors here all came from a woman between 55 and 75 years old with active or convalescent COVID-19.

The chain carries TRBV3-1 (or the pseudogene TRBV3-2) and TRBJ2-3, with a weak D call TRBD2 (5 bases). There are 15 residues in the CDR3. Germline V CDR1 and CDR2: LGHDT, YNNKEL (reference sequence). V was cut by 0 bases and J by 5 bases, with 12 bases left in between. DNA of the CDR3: TGTGCCAGCAGCCAAGATGTTGCGGGTAGAGATACGCAGTATTTT. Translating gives CASSQDVAGRDTQYF.

In nucleotides, the CDR3 is TGTGCCAGCAGCTTAGACCGACTAGCGGGGGGCCACAATGAGCAGTTCTTC. Protein product: CASSLDRLAGGHNEQFF. The genes are TRBV11-3 and TRBJ2-1; 13 nucleotides agree with TRBD2. The CDR3 is 17 residues long. The V segment lost 0 bases and the J segment 5 bases; nucleotides outside the gene matches: 4. Germline CDR1 reads SGHNT; CDR2 reads YENEEA.

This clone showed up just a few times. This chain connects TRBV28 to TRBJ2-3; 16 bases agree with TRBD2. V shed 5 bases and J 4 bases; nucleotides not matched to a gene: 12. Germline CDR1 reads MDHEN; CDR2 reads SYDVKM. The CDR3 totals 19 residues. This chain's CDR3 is CASSPQGLAGGNHPDTQYF. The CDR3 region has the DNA TGTGCCAGCAGTCCCCAGGGACTAGCGGGGGGGAATCACCCAGATACGCAGTATTTT.

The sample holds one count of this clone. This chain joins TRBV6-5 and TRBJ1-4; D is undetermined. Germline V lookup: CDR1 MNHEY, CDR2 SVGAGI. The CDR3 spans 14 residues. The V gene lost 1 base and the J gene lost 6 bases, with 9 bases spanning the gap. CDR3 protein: CASSYLREDEKLFF. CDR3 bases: TGTGCCAGCAGTTACTTGAGGGAAGATGAAAAACTGTTTTTT.

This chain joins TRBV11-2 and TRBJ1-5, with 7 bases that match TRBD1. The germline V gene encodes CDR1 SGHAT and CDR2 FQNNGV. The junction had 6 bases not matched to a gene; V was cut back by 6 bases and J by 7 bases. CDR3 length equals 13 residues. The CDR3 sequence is CASRGQPGQPQHF. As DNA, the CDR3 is TGTGCCAGCAGGGGACAGCCGGGGCAGCCCCAGCATTTT.

In nucleotides, the CDR3 is TGTGCCAGCAGTTACAGGGGTAATCAGCCCCAGCATTTT. Translated: CASSYRGNQPQHF. V usage is TRBV6-2 or TRBV6-3 and J usage is TRBJ1-5; D might be TRBD1 (5 bases). CDR3 length: 13 amino acids. The V end was cut by 2 bases, the J end by 4 bases, with 6 bases between. The germline V gene has CDR1 MNHEY and CDR2 SVGEGT.

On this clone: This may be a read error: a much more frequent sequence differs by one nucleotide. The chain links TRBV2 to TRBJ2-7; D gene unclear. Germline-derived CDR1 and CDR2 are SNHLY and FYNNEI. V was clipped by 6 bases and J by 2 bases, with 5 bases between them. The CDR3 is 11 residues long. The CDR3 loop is CASSPTYEQYF. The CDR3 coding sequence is TGTGCCAGCAGCCCCACCTACGAGCAGTACTTC.

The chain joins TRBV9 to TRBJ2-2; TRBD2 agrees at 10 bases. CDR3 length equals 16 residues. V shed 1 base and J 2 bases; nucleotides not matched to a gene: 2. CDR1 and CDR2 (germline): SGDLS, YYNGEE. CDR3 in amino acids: CASSVKLAGNTGELFF. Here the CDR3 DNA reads TGTGCCAGCAGCGTAAAACTAGCGGGAAACACCGGGGAGCTGTTTTTT.